This T cell receptor beta chain was identified during a study of blood T cell repertoires in COVID-19. Study details: Samples of COVID-19 (acute and convalescent) were obtained from the United States, Italy and Spain. PBMCs, B-cell-depleted T cells, or T cells were the source of the cDNA or gDNA that made up the material.

This CDR3 comprises 13 residues. J was trimmed by 6 bases and V by 7 bases; bases with no gene match: 6. The germline gives CDR1 KGHDR, CDR2 SFDVKD. Using immunoSEQ multiplex PCR, the repertoire was profiled, and TCRdb retains in-frame clones only, with some absent. The sample lists approximately 74,000 clones; 84% were seen once. This sequence originates from a man aged 65-85 years with acute or convalescent COVID-19. The V and J genes are TRBV24-1 and TRBJ2-3, with TRBD2 identical over 7 bases. The specimen sequenced was peripheral blood. The CDR3 bases are TGTGCCACCAGAATAAGCGGGGCGGATACGCAGTATTTT. Its protein product is CATRISGADTQYF.